Considering frequency, the clone carrying this TCR beta chain is medium-sized. This sample was included in a study of human CD8 memory T cell subsets. The CDR3 is made up of 15 amino acids. The V gene's germline CDR1 is GTSNPN and CDR2 SVGIG (reference sequence). By UMI-labeled 5' RACE, the TCR beta libraries were made. TCRdb reworked the 5' RACE reads into one entry per CDR3 protein, no DNA. This sample's table has roughly 10,000 distinct CDR3 sequences. The J gene is TRBJ2-2, the V gene TRBV30; TCRdb indicates TRBD1, and absent DNA this call remains unverified. Sequencing input: CD8+ T cells from PBMCs. This receptor was obtained from a human donor in good health. This CDR3 reads CAWKGRQGGTGELFF.